Listed here is a single T cell receptor beta chain. Its target is not known. The data are from a study of PD-1 blockade in classical Hodgkin lymphoma. General study results and limits: According to reports, newly diagnosed patients had lower baseline TCR diversity than healthy donors, and relapsed/refractory patients had lower baseline TCR diversity still. Prior therapy or disease activity may underlie the repertoire differences, whose causes remain undefined.

Patients all relapsed after autologous stem cell transplantation, and there was variation in brentuximab vedotin exposure. Complete response, partial response or progressive disease constituted the best responses recorded. Germline lookup yields CDR1 SGHVS and CDR2 FQNEAQ. The CDR3 spans 12 residues. Trimming cost V 5 bases and J 5 bases, with 9 bases left between them. The assay was immunoSEQ multiplex PCR, and TCRdb's table has in-frame clones only and misses some. Of 90,000 to 100,000 clones in the sample, approximately 89% were seen once. This clonotype was obtained from a human donor with classical Hodgkin lymphoma. Specimen: peripheral blood mononuclear cells (PBMCs), collected before the second cycle of nivolumab. The chain employs TRBV7-8 and TRBJ2-5; D is uncertain. CDR3 coding DNA: TGTGCCAGCAGCCTCCGAGAGGAGACCCAGTACTTC. It yields the protein CASSLREETQYF.